Following are 3 T cell receptor beta chains from one sample sequenced in a study of T-cell memory formation after mild COVID-19. TCRdb passed the 5' RACE reads through MiXCR, listing each CDR3 protein once. Of over 300,000 distinct CDR3 sequences listed, 20% are singletons. The sequenced sample was PBMCs or a T cell subset sorted from them (not recorded which). These receptors were obtained from a young man who had mild COVID-19 (a few samples of this study predate the infection). Cell type and time point are not known.

This clonotype has just a few counts. This chain joins TRBV28 and TRBJ2-2, with 7 bases identical to TRBD2. CDR1 is MDHEN and CDR2 is SYDVKM in the germline V gene. V lost 2 bases to trimming and J lost 4 bases; unmatched junction nucleotides: 4. CDR3 length: 15 amino acids. CDR3: CASSLRASGTGELFF. In DNA form, the CDR3 reads TGTGCCAGCAGTTTACGGGCTAGCGGCACCGGGGAGCTGTTTTTT.

At least ten counts were recorded for this clonotype. The chain combines TRBV5-1 with TRBJ2-1; no clear D gene. The germline CDR1 and CDR2 sequences are SGHRS and YFSETQ. The V gene lost 0 bases and the J gene lost 3 bases, with 10 bases spanning the gap. The CDR3 runs to 15 residues. Here the CDR3 DNA reads TGCGCCAGCAGCTTGGTCCGCAACGACTACAATGAGCAGTTCTTC. It yields the protein CASSLVRNDYNEQFF.

V gene TRBV20-1 combines with J gene TRBJ2-7, with D uncertain. This CDR3 has 13 amino acids. Germline CDR1 DFQATT, CDR2 SNEGSKA (reference sequence). The V end lost 0 bases, the J end lost 2 bases, and 8 bases lay between the germline ends. The CDR3 sequence is CSARDGQPYEQYV. CDR3 nucleotides: TGCAGTGCTAGAGATGGCCAGCCCTACGAGCAGTACGTC.